These T cell receptor beta chains were read from a single sample in a study of shared clonotypes between healthy human individuals. The repertoire was sequenced with immunoSEQ multiplex PCR; TCRdb's copy has only in-frame clones and lacks some. There are a few hundred thousand clones in the sample; 79% occur only once, and 9.5% to 15% lies in the top ten. Sample: PBMCs. The receptors originated from a woman aged 40 to 49 in good health. Some clones in this sample may be carry-over from other donors' samples. Each CDR3 is given with its conserved first and last residue. Each record gives: V gene, J gene, clone size, D gene, CDR3 DNA, CDR3 protein. The D gene is left open where the match is weak. Where a row states a size, it is once, few, many or the class of an expanded clone; other rows omit it.

v_call: TRBV7-8; j_call: TRBJ2-3; clone_size: once; d_call: -; cdr3_nt: TGTGCCAGCAGCTTAGAGGTTGAAACAGATACGCAGTATTTT; cdr3_aa: CASSLEVETDTQYF
v_call: TRBV5-8; j_call: TRBJ2-3; clone_size: -; d_call: -; cdr3_nt: TGTGCCAGCAGCCAGGAGATGGGGGTCCTCGTTCGGGGTGATACGCAGTATTTT; cdr3_aa: CASSQEMGVLVRGDTQYF
v_call: TRBV6-5; j_call: TRBJ2-3; clone_size: -; d_call: -; cdr3_nt: TGTGCCAGCACTACACAGGGAACAGATACGCAGTATTTT; cdr3_aa: CASTTQGTDTQYF
v_call: TRBV28; j_call: TRBJ1-4; clone_size: -; d_call: TRBD1; cdr3_nt: TGTGCCAGCAGGCCAGGGGGTGTTGATGAAAAACTGTTTTTT; cdr3_aa: CASRPGGVDEKLFF
v_call: TRBV6-5; j_call: TRBJ2-7; clone_size: few; d_call: -; cdr3_nt: TGTGCCAGCAGTTACTCGGGACACTACGTTTTC; cdr3_aa: CASSYSGHYVF
v_call: TRBV18; j_call: TRBJ2-2; clone_size: -; d_call: TRBD1; cdr3_nt: TGTGCCAGCTCACCGGCCAGGGGGCATGACACCGGGGAGCTGTTTTTT; cdr3_aa: CASSPARGHDTGELFF
v_call: TRBV10-3; j_call: TRBJ2-2; clone_size: -; d_call: -; cdr3_nt: TGTGCCATCAGTGACCGGAGTCTAACCGGGGAGCTGTTTTTT; cdr3_aa: CAISDRSLTGELFF
v_call: TRBV7-2; j_call: TRBJ2-3; clone_size: once; d_call: TRBD2; cdr3_nt: TGTGCCAGCAGCTTAGTTGGACTAGGTACAGATACGCAGTATTTT; cdr3_aa: CASSLVGLGTDTQYF
v_call: TRBV19; j_call: TRBJ2-7; clone_size: -; d_call: -; cdr3_nt: TGTGCCAGTAGTATAAGGGGCTCTAGCTCCTACGAGCAGTACTTC; cdr3_aa: CASSIRGSSSYEQYF
v_call: TRBV25-1; j_call: TRBJ2-7; clone_size: -; d_call: TRBD1; cdr3_nt: TGTGCCAGCAGTACGACAGGGGGATACTACGAGCAGTACTTC; cdr3_aa: CASSTTGGYYEQYF
v_call: TRBV28; j_call: TRBJ1-3; clone_size: -; d_call: -; cdr3_nt: TGTGCCAGCACCGACCGGGGAAACACCATATATTTT; cdr3_aa: CASTDRGNTIYF
v_call: TRBV27; j_call: TRBJ2-1; clone_size: -; d_call: -; cdr3_nt: TGTGCCAGCAGTCCCACTTACAATGAGCAGTTCTTC; cdr3_aa: CASSPTYNEQFF
v_call: TRBV29-1; j_call: TRBJ1-6; clone_size: -; d_call: -; cdr3_nt: TGCAGCGTCAGGGACGGTAATTCACCCCTCCACTTT; cdr3_aa: CSVRDGNSPLHF
v_call: TRBV29-1; j_call: TRBJ2-5; clone_size: -; d_call: -; cdr3_nt: TGCAGCGTCAGGGCCGTGGGAGAGACCCAGTACTTC; cdr3_aa: CSVRAVGETQYF
v_call: TRBV18; j_call: TRBJ1-5; clone_size: few; d_call: -; cdr3_nt: TGTGCCAGCTCACCGGGGAGGGTTAGCAATCAGCCCCAGCATTTT; cdr3_aa: CASSPGRVSNQPQHF
v_call: TRBV5-1; j_call: TRBJ2-3; clone_size: -; d_call: -; cdr3_nt: TGCGCCAGCAGCTTCGTTTCAGCGGAGGGGGATACGCAGTATTTT; cdr3_aa: CASSFVSAEGDTQYF
v_call: TRBV5-4; j_call: TRBJ1-1; clone_size: -; d_call: -; cdr3_nt: TGTGCCAGCAGCCCCCTCCCGAGCACTGAAGCTTTCTTT; cdr3_aa: CASSPLPSTEAFF
v_call: TRBV10-3; j_call: TRBJ2-2; clone_size: -; d_call: -; cdr3_nt: TGTGCCATCAGTAGCCAGGGAGCGGCCAACACCGGGGAGCTGTTTTTT; cdr3_aa: CAISSQGAANTGELFF
v_call: TRBV5-1; j_call: TRBJ2-7; clone_size: -; d_call: TRBD1; cdr3_nt: TGCGCCAGCAGATGGGGGGTCCCGGGACAGGGAAACGAGCAGTACTTC; cdr3_aa: CASRWGVPGQGNEQYF
v_call: TRBV2; j_call: TRBJ2-5; clone_size: -; d_call: TRBD2; cdr3_nt: TGTGCCAGCTCTGGGGAGGGCGGGTCGGAGACCCAGTACTTC; cdr3_aa: CASSGEGGSETQYF
v_call: TRBV11-2; j_call: TRBJ2-5; clone_size: -; d_call: -; cdr3_nt: TGTGCCAGCAGCTTCCCGGGTTTCGAGACCCAGTACTTC; cdr3_aa: CASSFPGFETQYF
v_call: TRBV7-2; j_call: TRBJ2-1; clone_size: -; d_call: -; cdr3_nt: TGTGCCAGCAGCTTAAACGCGCGGCTAGCCGGTTACAATGAGCAGTTCTTC; cdr3_aa: CASSLNARLAGYNEQFF
v_call: TRBV7-9; j_call: TRBJ1-4; clone_size: -; d_call: -; cdr3_nt: TGTGCCAGCAGCTTATTCGGGGGCGCGAGTGAAAAACTGTTTTTT; cdr3_aa: CASSLFGGASEKLFF
v_call: TRBV7-2; j_call: TRBJ2-1; clone_size: -; d_call: -; cdr3_nt: TGTGCCAGCAGCTTAGCCGGAGGTAGGAGGGTTAGTGAGCAGTTCTTC; cdr3_aa: CASSLAGGRRVSEQFF
v_call: TRBV28; j_call: TRBJ2-6; clone_size: -; d_call: TRBD1; cdr3_nt: TGTGCCAGCAGTGCCCCGGGACAGGGGGCTGGGGCCAACGTCCTGACTTTC; cdr3_aa: CASSAPGQGAGANVLTF
v_call: TRBV7-2; j_call: TRBJ2-7; clone_size: -; d_call: TRBD2; cdr3_nt: TGTGCCAGCAGCTCCGGACTAGCGGGCTCCTACGAGCAGTACTTC; cdr3_aa: CASSSGLAGSYEQYF
v_call: TRBV28; j_call: TRBJ1-5; clone_size: -; d_call: -; cdr3_nt: TGTGCCAGCGCACCGGGTCGAGGGTTTGTCAATCAGCCCCAGCATTTT; cdr3_aa: CASAPGRGFVNQPQHF
v_call: TRBV4-2; j_call: TRBJ1-1; clone_size: few; d_call: -; cdr3_nt: TGTGCCAGCAGCCAAGGAGGACAAAGGGAAGCTTTCTTT; cdr3_aa: CASSQGGQREAFF
v_call: TRBV30; j_call: TRBJ1-1; clone_size: few; d_call: -; cdr3_nt: TGTGCCTGGAGCGACCTCGGCCCCGTAGGGACTGAAGCTTTCTTT; cdr3_aa: CAWSDLGPVGTEAFF
v_call: TRBV5-6; j_call: TRBJ2-5; clone_size: -; d_call: TRBD2; cdr3_nt: TGTGCCAGCAGCGCAGCGGGACAAGAGACCCAGTACTTC; cdr3_aa: CASSAAGQETQYF
v_call: TRBV11-3; j_call: TRBJ1-1; clone_size: -; d_call: -; cdr3_nt: TGTGCCAGCAGCTTAGCGTCGGGAACTGAAGCTTTCTTT; cdr3_aa: CASSLASGTEAFF
v_call: TRBV6-1; j_call: TRBJ1-2; clone_size: many; d_call: -; cdr3_nt: TGTGCCAGCAGTAGGGAACGGATCTATGGCTACACCTTC; cdr3_aa: CASSRERIYGYTF
v_call: TRBV5-4; j_call: TRBJ2-3; clone_size: -; d_call: TRBD2; cdr3_nt: TGTGCCAGCAGCCCTCTAGCGGGAGAGGTAACAGATACGCAGTATTTT; cdr3_aa: CASSPLAGEVTDTQYF
v_call: TRBV11-2; j_call: TRBJ2-1; clone_size: -; d_call: TRBD2; cdr3_nt: TGTGCCAGCAGCTTAGATCAAGCGGGAGGGAAGTTCTTC; cdr3_aa: CASSLDQAGGKFF
v_call: TRBV30; j_call: TRBJ1-5; clone_size: -; d_call: -; cdr3_nt: TGTGCCTGGAGTGACGGACGGTTCGGTCCCCAGCATTTT; cdr3_aa: CAWSDGRFGPQHF
v_call: TRBV28; j_call: TRBJ1-5; clone_size: few; d_call: -; cdr3_nt: TGTGCCAGCAGCTTGGGGGCCCTTTTGGATCAGCCCCAGCATTTT; cdr3_aa: CASSLGALLDQPQHF
v_call: TRBV5-1; j_call: TRBJ2-1; clone_size: once; d_call: -; cdr3_nt: TGCGCCAGCAGCTTGGGCAGGGGTAGCGATGAGCAGTTCTTC; cdr3_aa: CASSLGRGSDEQFF
v_call: TRBV27; j_call: TRBJ2-4; clone_size: -; d_call: -; cdr3_nt: TGTGCCAGCAGCCGTTTCTCCCAAAGAGGCGTTGGTGGGGACAAAAACATTCAGTACTTC; cdr3_aa: CASSRFSQRGVGGDKNIQYF
v_call: TRBV10-2; j_call: TRBJ1-1; clone_size: -; d_call: -; cdr3_nt: TGCGCCAGCAGTGAGGGCAAAGAAGCTTTCTTT; cdr3_aa: CASSEGKEAFF
v_call: TRBV6-1; j_call: TRBJ1-5; clone_size: -; d_call: -; cdr3_nt: TGTGCCAGCAGTGAATATTGGGGGCCGGGTCAGCCCCAGCATTTT; cdr3_aa: CASSEYWGPGQPQHF
v_call: TRBV11-2; j_call: TRBJ2-7; clone_size: -; d_call: -; cdr3_nt: TGTGCCAGCAGCTTATACCCAGACTCCTACGAGCAGTACTTC; cdr3_aa: CASSLYPDSYEQYF
v_call: TRBV5-1; j_call: TRBJ2-7; clone_size: -; d_call: -; cdr3_nt: TGCGCCAGCAGCTTGGATAGCCCCGCCGCCGAGCAGTACTTC; cdr3_aa: CASSLDSPAAEQYF
v_call: TRBV5-1; j_call: TRBJ2-5; clone_size: -; d_call: TRBD1; cdr3_nt: TGCGCCAGCAGCGCGGGACAGGGGGGGACCCAGTACTTC; cdr3_aa: CASSAGQGGTQYF
v_call: TRBV6-1; j_call: TRBJ1-4; clone_size: -; d_call: -; cdr3_nt: TGTGCCAGCAGTGAAGATGAGGTTGAAAAACTGTTTTTT; cdr3_aa: CASSEDEVEKLFF
v_call: TRBV6-1; j_call: TRBJ1-4; clone_size: -; d_call: -; cdr3_nt: TGTGCCAGCAGTGAATTTTGGACAACTAATGAAAAACTGTTTTTT; cdr3_aa: CASSEFWTTNEKLFF